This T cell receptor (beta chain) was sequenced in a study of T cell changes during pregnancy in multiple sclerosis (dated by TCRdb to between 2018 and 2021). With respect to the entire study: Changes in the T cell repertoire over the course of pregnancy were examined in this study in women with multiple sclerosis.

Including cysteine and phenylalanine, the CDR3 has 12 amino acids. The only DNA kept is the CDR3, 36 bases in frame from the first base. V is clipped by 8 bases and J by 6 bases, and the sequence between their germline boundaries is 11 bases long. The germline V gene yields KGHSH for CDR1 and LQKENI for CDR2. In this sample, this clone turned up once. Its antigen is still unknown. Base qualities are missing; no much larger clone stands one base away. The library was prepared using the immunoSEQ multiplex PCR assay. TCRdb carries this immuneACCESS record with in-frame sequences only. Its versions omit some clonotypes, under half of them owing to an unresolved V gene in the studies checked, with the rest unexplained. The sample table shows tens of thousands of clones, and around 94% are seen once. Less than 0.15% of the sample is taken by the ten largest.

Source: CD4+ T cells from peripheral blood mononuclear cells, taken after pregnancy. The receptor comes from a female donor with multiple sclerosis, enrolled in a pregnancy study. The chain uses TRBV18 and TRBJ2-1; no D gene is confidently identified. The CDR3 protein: CASRQWANEQFF. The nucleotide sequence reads TGTGCCAGCCGACAATGGGCCAATGAGCAGTTCTTC.